This T cell receptor beta chain is drawn from a study of siplizumab effects on memory and regulatory T cells. Worth noting for this clone: The antigen remains undetermined.

V was pared by 4 bases and J by 0 bases, with 13 bases between. The CDR3 is 15 residues long. Germline V gene lookup returns CDR1 SGHRS and CDR2 YFSETQ. General study points: Siplizumab conditions gave an average of around 70% Treg-derived mappable alloreactive CD4+ clones, versus about 26% for controls.

TCRdb's table, derived via immunoSEQ multiplex PCR, lists solely in-frame clones and lacks some. This sample has tens of thousands of clones, with 87% found just once. The source of this sequence is a human donor in good health. The chain couples TRBV5-1 to TRBJ2-5, with no clear D. What was sequenced was Tregs sorted from blood. The CDR3 sequence: CASSPQVGYQETQYF. The CDR3 DNA reads as TGCGCCAGCAGCCCGCAGGTGGGGTACCAAGAGACCCAGTACTTC.